The 25 T cell receptor beta chains below were found in one sample sequenced in a study of human T cells and chemical hapten exposure. TCRdb processed the RACE reads anew with MiXCR; each CDR3 protein has one entry. The table shows more than 55,000 distinct CDR3 sequences, with approximately 9.8% occurring only once. Described time point: patch test 1, 2 weeks after DPC sensitization. Documented treatment: therapeutic diphenylcyclopropenone sensitization with weekly scalp DPC. The sample consisted of whole blood, taken in connection with sensitization to the hapten diphenylcyclopropenone (DPC). These receptors all come from a woman aged 40 to 55 with alopecia areata. Some clones in this sample may be carry-over from other donors' samples.

This clonotype was seen at least ten times. This chain connects TRBV4-3 to TRBJ2-5; 9 bases align to TRBD2. This CDR3 comprises 15 residues. CDR1 and CDR2 from the germline V gene are LGHNA and YSLEER. J lost 5 bases, V lost 3 bases, and 7 bases had no gene match. The CDR3 sequence is CASSQVWTSEETQYF. CDR3 DNA sequence: TGCGCCAGCAGCCAGGTCTGGACTAGCGAGGAGACCCAGTACTTC.

This clonotype came up many times. The chain has TRBV10-3 and TRBJ1-1, with 9 bases lining up with TRBD1. CDR1 and CDR2 (germline): ENHRY, SYGVKD. CDR3 size: 13 residues. V lost 6 bases, J lost 4 bases, and 3 bases stayed unmatched. This CDR3 reads CAIRTGGGTEAFF. In nucleotides, the CDR3 is TGTGCCATCAGGACAGGGGGAGGCACTGAAGCTTTCTTT.

This clonotype was seen repeatedly, ten times or more. The CDR3 is CASSSLGGYTF. In DNA, the CDR3 is TGTGCCAGCTCATCTTTGGGCGGCTACACCTTC. The chain combines TRBV18 with TRBJ1-2; no definite D call. The V gene's germline CDR1 is KGHSH and CDR2 LQKENI. V lost 5 bases and J 8 bases, leaving 9 bases between the germline ends. The CDR3 extends over 11 amino acids.

This clonotype turned up a few times. The chain employs TRBV12-3 or TRBV12-4 and TRBJ2-3, with a tentative D call TRBD1 (6 bases). The V end lost 5 bases, the J end lost 4 bases, and 19 bases lay between the germline ends. The CDR3 contains 16 residues. CDR3 sequence (DNA): TGTGCCAGCAGTATCCATGGGGACACCAGCGCAGATACGCAGTATTTT. This sequence encodes CASSIHGDTSADTQYF.

Ten or more counts support this clonotype. The CDR3 sequence is CASSSKRGKETQYF. The CDR3 DNA sequence: TGTGCCAGCAGCTCGAAGCGGGGGAAAGAGACCCAGTACTTC. The rearrangement uses TRBV7-6 and TRBJ2-5, with 8 nucleotides matching TRBD2. This CDR3 contains 14 residues. Trimming cost V 4 bases and J 3 bases; bases outside gene matches: 4. Germline CDR1 is SGHVS and CDR2 is FNYEAQ.

This clonotype was counted a few times. The chain combines TRBV6-5 with TRBJ2-5; the match to TRBD2 covers 8 bases. Looked up from germline, CDR1 is MNHEY and CDR2 is SVGAGI. This CDR3 spans 15 amino acids. J lost 5 bases, V lost 0 bases, and 5 bases had no gene match. CDR3 protein: CASSYSGTRSETQYF. DNA for the CDR3: TGTGCCAGCAGTTACTCCGGGACTAGGTCGGAGACCCAGTACTTC.

This clonotype showed up many times. The chain recombines TRBV6-2 or TRBV6-3 with TRBJ2-1; unclear D gene. In germline, CDR1 is MNHEY, CDR2 SVGEGT. V gave up 5 bases and J gave up 4 bases, with 6 bases separating them. The CDR3 is made up of 12 amino acids. This CDR3 is CASSKKYNEQFF. The CDR3 DNA follows: TGTGCCAGCAGTAAAAAGTACAATGAGCAGTTCTTC.

This clonotype occurred a few times. The J gene is TRBJ2-1, the V gene TRBV7-6, with D tentatively TRBD2 (7 bases). Germline assignment: CDR1 SGHVS and CDR2 FNYEAQ. The V and J ends lost 5 bases and 9 bases respectively, with 20 bases between them. The CDR3 covers 15 residues. The CDR3 loop is CASSPGVSGGGEQFF. The CDR3 region has the DNA TGTGCCAGCAGCCCAGGGGTGTCGGGGGGTGGTGAGCAGTTCTTC. Full variable domain (outside the CDR3, taken from reference TRBV7-6 and TRBJ2-1): GAGVSQSPRYKVTKRGQDVALRCDPISGHVSLYWYRQALGQGPEFLTYFNYEAQQDKSGLPNDRFSAERPEGSISTLTIQRTEQRDSAMYRCASSPGVSGGGEQFFGPGTRLTVL.

Regarding this clonotype: This sequence may be a read error, since a much larger clone differs from it by one base. J is TRBJ2-2 and V is TRBV28; D gene unclear. This CDR3 has 13 residues. Germline V gene data show CDR1 as MDHEN and CDR2 as SYDVKM. Here the CDR3 reads CVSSLVGPGELFF. The CDR3 DNA reads as TGTGTCAGCAGTTTGGTTGGGCCCGGGGAGCTGTTTTTT.

This clonotype has ten or more counts. V gene TRBV9 combines with J gene TRBJ2-2, with D uncertain. Deletions cut 0 bases from V and 3 bases from J, with 12 bases between. Germline loops: CDR1 SGDLS, CDR2 YYNGEE. The CDR3 extends over 16 amino acids. CDR3 bases: TGTGCCAGCAGCGTAGCTGGGCAGGCACACACCGGGGAGCTGTTTTTT. Its translation is CASSVAGQAHTGELFF.

This clonotype has at least ten counts. The chain links TRBV24-1 to TRBJ2-7; D remains unclear. Trimming took off 3 bases at V and 3 bases at J, with 5 bases between the two ends. The CDR3 is 12 residues long. Germline V gene data show CDR1 as KGHDR and CDR2 as SFDVKD. Here the CDR3 reads CATSDKGYEQYF. The CDR3 DNA follows: TGTGCCACCAGTGATAAGGGCTACGAGCAGTACTTC.

This clonotype showed up just a few times. The chain has TRBV29-1 and TRBJ2-3, with D uncertain. Trimming pared 7 bases from V and 6 bases from J, leaving 11 bases between. CDR1 SQVTM and CDR2 ANQGSEA come from the germline V gene. The CDR3 is 11 residues long. CDR3 nucleotides: TGCAGCGCGGGTGCTGGGGATACGCAGTATTTT. Protein product: CSAGAGDTQYF.

The chain uses TRBV13 and TRBJ1-1, with 9 bases fitting TRBD1. The CDR3 covers 15 residues. V lost 7 bases to trimming and J lost 2 bases; unmatched junction nucleotides: 8. CDR1 is PRHDT, CDR2 FYEKMQ, per germline (reference sequence). The CDR3 DNA reads TGTGCCAGCACCAACAGGGGGCTCGGAAACACTGAAGCTTTCTTT. Translated: CASTNRGLGNTEAFF. The full variable domain, its missing parts supplied by reference TRBV13 and TRBJ1-1, is AAGVIQSPRHLIKEKRETATLKCYPIPRHDTVYWYQQGPGQDPQFLISFYEKMQSDKGSIPDRFSAQQFSDYHSELNMSSLELGDSALYFCASTNRGLGNTEAFFGQGTRLTVV.

This clonotype was picked up many times. Here the CDR3 DNA reads TGTGCCAGCAGCTCAGAGGGGTTGAACACTGAAGCTTTCTTT. Translation gives CASSSEGLNTEAFF. The chain has TRBV9 and TRBJ1-1, with a weak D call TRBD1 (5 bases). Germline V gene lookup returns CDR1 SGDLS and CDR2 YYNGEE. V was cut by 4 bases and J by 0 bases, with 10 bases left in between. The CDR3 is 14 residues long.

This clonotype was detected many times. The J gene is TRBJ1-4, the V gene TRBV11-2; 10 positions match TRBD1. Per germline, CDR1 SGHAT and CDR2 FQNNGV. The CDR3 consists of 14 residues. J lost 7 bases, V lost 3 bases, and 2 bases had no gene match. Here the CDR3 DNA reads TGTGCCAGCAGCTTCGGACAGGGGGGTGAAAAACTGTTTTTT. It specifies CASSFGQGGEKLFF.

This clonotype was observed a handful of times. The V call is TRBV10-3, the J call TRBJ2-5; 10 nucleotides line up with TRBD2. The CDR3 is 16 amino acids. CDR1 and CDR2 (germline): ENHRY, SYGVKD. V was clipped by 2 bases and J by 4 bases; unmatched bases: 7. DNA for the CDR3: TGTGCCATCAGTGAGGTTGAGCGGGGGGGAAGAGAGACCCAGTACTTC. Amino acids: CAISEVERGGRETQYF.

In regard to this clonotype: A much larger clone sits a single nucleotide away, making a read error possible. The conserved phenylalanine or tryptophan normally closing the CDR3 is absent here, so this likely arose from a read error. The chain joins TRBV7-2 to TRBJ2-1; 8 positions match TRBD2. Losses at the gene ends were 5 bases for V and 8 bases for J; bases not matched to a gene: 14. This CDR3 region has 16 residues. CDR1 is SGHTA and CDR2 is FQGNSA in the germline V gene. The CDR3, as DNA: TGTGCCAGCAGCCATGAAGCGGGGGCAGGGCCGCATGAGCAGTTCCTC. Translated: CASSHEAGAGPHEQFL.

This clonotype was seen a handful of times. This rearrangement joins TRBV7-6 to TRBJ1-6; D might be TRBD1 (6 bases). V was shortened by 0 bases and J by 8 bases, with 14 bases between the two germline ends. The germline V gene encodes CDR1 SGHVS and CDR2 FNYEAQ. The CDR3 length is 16 residues. The CDR3 loop is CASSLAPGGGDSPLHF. The CDR3 DNA sequence: TGTGCCAGCAGCTTAGCGCCCGGGGGCGGGGATTCACCCCTCCACTTT.

This clonotype occurred a few times. This chain joins TRBV25-1 and TRBJ2-2, with D unresolved. V was clipped by 2 bases and J by 1 base, with 8 bases between them. The CDR3 consists of 15 residues. Germline lookup yields CDR1 MGHDK and CDR2 SYGVNS. The CDR3 loop reads CASSETFKNTGELFF. CDR3 DNA: TGTGCCAGCAGTGAAACATTCAAGAACACCGGGGAGCTGTTTTTT.

The chain carries TRBV29-1 and TRBJ1-2; unclear D gene. Germline V gives CDR1 SQVTM, CDR2 ANQGSEA. The CDR3 runs 11 residues. V was trimmed by 1 base and J by 14 bases, leaving 14 bases between them. The CDR3 DNA follows: TGCAGCGTTGAAGCCAGCCCTCTCTATACCTTC. Translated: CSVEASPLYTF.

This clonotype was counted at least ten times. This rearrangement joins TRBV2 to TRBJ2-7, with 11 bases that match TRBD1. Per the germline V gene, CDR1 is SNHLY and CDR2 is FYNNEI. Losses at the gene ends were 6 bases for V and 4 bases for J; bases not matched to a gene: 2. The CDR3 totals 13 residues. CDR3 amino acids: CASRGTGGYEQYF. CDR3 coding DNA: TGTGCCAGCAGGGGGACAGGGGGGTACGAGCAGTACTTC.

This clonotype has at least ten counts. The rearrangement joins TRBV7-2 to TRBJ1-3, with D maybe TRBD1 (6 bases). The V gene's germline CDR1 is SGHTA and CDR2 FQGNSA. The CDR3 totals 16 residues. Trimming took off 2 bases at V and 0 bases at J, with 11 bases between the two ends. The DNA of the CDR3 is TGTGCCAGCAGCTTACGGGGGGCTAACTCTGGAAACACCATATATTTT. It is translated as CASSLRGANSGNTIYF.

This clonotype has just a few counts. This chain uses TRBV6-6 with TRBJ1-3; D remains unclear. Trimming removed 6 bases at V and 4 bases at J, with 7 bases between. Germline CDR1 MNHNY, CDR2 SVGAGI (reference sequence). The CDR3 length is 12 residues. The CDR3 DNA is TGTGCCAGCAGGCTTGTCGGAAACACCATATATTTT. Encoded protein: CASRLVGNTIYF.

In this sample, this clonotype turned up many times. The chain recombines TRBV29-1 with TRBJ2-1; 7 bases line up with TRBD2. J was trimmed by 8 bases and V by 6 bases; bases with no gene match: 7. Germline CDR1 is SQVTM and CDR2 is ANQGSEA. This CDR3 comprises 12 residues. The DNA for the CDR3 is TGCAGCGTGGCCGGACGGGGGGATGAGCAGTTCTTC. It codes for CSVAGRGDEQFF.

This clonotype has ten or more counts. The rearrangement joins TRBV20-1 to TRBJ2-7; TRBD1 agrees at 11 bases. V lost 5 bases and J lost 2; bases outside the gene matches: 2. The CDR3 is made up of 13 amino acids. From germline, CDR1 is DFQATT and CDR2 SNEGSKA (reference sequence). CDR3 in amino acids: CSAPGQGAYEQYF. The CDR3 nucleotides read TGCAGTGCTCCGGGACAGGGGGCCTACGAGCAGTACTTC.